This T cell receptor (beta chain) was observed in a study of cytomegalovirus exposure and HLA in healthy donors. Generated by immunoSEQ multiplex PCR, the TCRdb table keeps only in-frame clones and is missing some. This sample has 110,000 to 150,000 clones, with about 94% found just once. Deletions cut 5 bases from V and 10 bases from J, with 12 bases between. This CDR3 has 12 amino acids. CDR1 is SGHVS, CDR2 FNYEAQ, per germline. Findings of the study overall: With high specificity and sensitivity, the classifier reportedly diagnosed cytomegalovirus status. Cytomegalovirus-associated TCR beta chains were listed, numbering some 170.

Donors came from a validation cohort of over a hundred subjects, distinct from the first 666-subject cohort. A word on this clone: Its antigen is as yet unknown.

The V gene is TRBV7-6, the J gene TRBJ2-1; D may be TRBD2 (6 bases). The sequence was collected from a man aged 18-30 years in good health and CMV-seropositive. Sequencing input: PBMCs. CDR3 DNA sequence: TGTGCCAGCAGCCTGTCGGCGGGGGAGCAGTTCTTC. Amino acids: CASSLSAGEQFF.